The 2 T cell receptor beta chains below all came from one sample that was sequenced in a study of neurological immune-mediated disorders. TCRdb reanalysed the 5' RACE reads using MiXCR and keeps one entry per CDR3 protein. The sample yields some 18,000 distinct CDR3 sequences, 7% to 8.5% seen once. Source material: CD8+ T cells from blood. These receptors were taken from a woman aged 30 to 39 with HTLV-1-associated myelopathy (HAM/TSP).

This clonotype was counted many times. The chain is built from TRBV6-5 and TRBJ2-7; D ambiguous. Trimming cost V 2 bases and J 6 bases, with 8 bases left between them. The CDR3 length is 12 residues. Germline-derived CDR1 and CDR2 are MNHEY and SVGAGI. The CDR3 region is CASSYSSGEQYF. CDR3 coding DNA: TGTGCCAGCAGTTACAGTTCGGGCGAGCAGTACTTC.

This clonotype was counted many times. J is TRBJ1-3 and V is TRBV29-1; maybe TRBD1 (6 bases). The V gene's germline CDR1 is SQVTM and CDR2 ANQGSEA. The V and J ends lost 4 bases and 3 bases respectively, with 19 bases between them. The CDR3 sequence is 16 residues long. The CDR3 DNA sequence: TGCAGCGTTGTCGGGGACGAGGGGGTTCATGGAAACACCATATATTTT. Its protein product is CSVVGDEGVHGNTIYF.